Detailed here is one TCR beta chain. Antigen unknown. TCRdb reanalysed the 5' RACE reads using MiXCR and keeps one entry per CDR3 protein. The data show about 400,000 distinct CDR3 sequences, approximately 20% seen once. The data originate from a study of CD8 T cells in ankylosing spondylitis. The V segment lost 2 bases and the J segment 2 bases; nucleotides outside the gene matches: 11. CDR1 is LGHNA, CDR2 YSLEER, per germline. CDR3 length: 17 amino acids. Broader study findings: Seemingly characteristic of ankylosing spondylitis blood was a TCR beta motif consisting of eight highly homologous variants.

The receptor comes from a male donor with ankylosing spondylitis. The sample taken for sequencing was blood, either unsorted or a sorted T cell fraction (not recorded which). The chain carries TRBV4-3 and TRBJ1-2, with TRBD1 matching 7 bases. CDR3 nucleotides: TGCGCCAGCAGCCAAATCGGAGCAGCCAGGGGGAACTATGGCTACACCTTC. Translated: CASSQIGAARGNYGYTF.